The clone carrying this TCR beta chain was observed a few times. What it binds is not known. Stable Graves' hyperthyroidism meant no ophthalmopathy progression within 18 months. Thyroid ultrasound, orbital computed tomography, clinical symptoms, and serum thyroxine and TRAb underpinned diagnoses. Amplification of TCR beta CDR3 regions was performed using RNA transcripts as template. When the TCR CDR3 underwent first-round RT-PCR, the HTBI primer set was used. TCRdb redid the calling of the multiplex PCR reads with MiXCR, one entry per CDR3 protein. The sample includes a few hundred thousand distinct CDR3 sequences, 15% to 17% of them seen just once. V was trimmed by 0 bases and J by 0 bases, leaving 15 bases between them. CDR1 is LNHNV, CDR2 YYDKDF, per germline (reference sequence). This CDR3 contains 18 residues. This record belongs to a study of T cells in Graves' hyperthyroidism and ophthalmopathy. Notes on the study in general: Peripheral blood also featured most of the thyroid clonotypes expanded above 0.001.

The sample was blood. This receptor was identified in a woman younger than 35 with Graves' hyperthyroidism. The chain is built from TRBV15 and TRBJ1-5; tentative D call: TRBD1 (5 bases). DNA for the CDR3: TGTGCCACCAGCAGAGATTATGGGGCATATTCTAGCAATCAGCCCCAGCATTTT. Its translation: CATSRDYGAYSSNQPQHF.